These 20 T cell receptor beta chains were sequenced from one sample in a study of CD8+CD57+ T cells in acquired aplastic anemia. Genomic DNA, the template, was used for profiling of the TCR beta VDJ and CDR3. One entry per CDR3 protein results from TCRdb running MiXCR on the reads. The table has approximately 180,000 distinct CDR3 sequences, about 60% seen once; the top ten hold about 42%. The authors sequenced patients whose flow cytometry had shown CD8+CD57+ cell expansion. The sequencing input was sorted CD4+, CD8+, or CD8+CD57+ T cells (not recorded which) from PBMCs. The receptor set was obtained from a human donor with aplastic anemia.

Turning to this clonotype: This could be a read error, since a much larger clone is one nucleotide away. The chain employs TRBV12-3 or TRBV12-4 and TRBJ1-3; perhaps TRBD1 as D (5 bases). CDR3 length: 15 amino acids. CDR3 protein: CASTLGRYSGDTIYF. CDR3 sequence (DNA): TGTGCCAGCACCTTGGGACGGTACTCTGGAGACACCATATATTTT.

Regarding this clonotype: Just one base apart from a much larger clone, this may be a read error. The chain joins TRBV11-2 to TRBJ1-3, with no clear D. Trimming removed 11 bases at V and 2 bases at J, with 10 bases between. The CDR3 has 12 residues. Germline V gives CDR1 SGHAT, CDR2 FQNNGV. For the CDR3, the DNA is TGTGCCGGCGGAATCCCTGGAAACACCATATATTTT. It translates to CAGGIPGNTIYF.

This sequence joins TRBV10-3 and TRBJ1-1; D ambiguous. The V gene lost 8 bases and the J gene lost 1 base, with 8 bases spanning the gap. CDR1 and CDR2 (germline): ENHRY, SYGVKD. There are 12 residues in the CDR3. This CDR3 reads CAIGPGNTEAFF. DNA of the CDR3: TGTGCCATCGGGCCAGGGAACACTGAAGCTTTCTTT.

DNA for the CDR3: TGTGCCATCAGTGAGTCAGGGACTCCTAACGAGCAGTACTTC. Its protein is CAISESGTPNEQYF. The J gene is TRBJ2-7, the V gene TRBV10-3; tentatively, D is TRBD2 (6 bases). This CDR3 contains 14 residues. With 0 bases removed from V and 5 bases from J, the gap between germline ends came to 11 bases. Germline CDR1 is ENHRY and CDR2 is SYGVKD.

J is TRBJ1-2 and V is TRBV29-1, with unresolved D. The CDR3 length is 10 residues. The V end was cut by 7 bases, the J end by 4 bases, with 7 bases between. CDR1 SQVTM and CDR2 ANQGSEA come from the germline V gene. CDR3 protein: CSAVGYGYTF. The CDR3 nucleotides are TGCAGCGCGGTGGGCTATGGCTACACCTTC.

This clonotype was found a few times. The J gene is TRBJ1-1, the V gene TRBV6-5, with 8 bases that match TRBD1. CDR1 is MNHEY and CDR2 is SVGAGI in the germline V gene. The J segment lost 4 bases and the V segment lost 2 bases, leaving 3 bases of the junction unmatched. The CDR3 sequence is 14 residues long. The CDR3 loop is CASSYRDRPTEAFF. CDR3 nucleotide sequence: TGTGCCAGCAGTTACCGGGACAGGCCCACTGAAGCTTTCTTT.

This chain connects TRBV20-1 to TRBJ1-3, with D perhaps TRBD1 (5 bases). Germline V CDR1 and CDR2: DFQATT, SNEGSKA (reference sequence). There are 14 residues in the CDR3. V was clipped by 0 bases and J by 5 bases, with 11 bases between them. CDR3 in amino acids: CSAREGTGRNTIYF. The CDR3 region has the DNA TGCAGTGCTAGAGAAGGGACTGGCCGAAACACCATATATTTT.

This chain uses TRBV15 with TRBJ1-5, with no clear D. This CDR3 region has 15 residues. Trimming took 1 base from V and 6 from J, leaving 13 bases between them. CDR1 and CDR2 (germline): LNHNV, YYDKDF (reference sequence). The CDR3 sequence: CATSRGFGEGQPQHF. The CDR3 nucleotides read TGTGCCACCAGCAGAGGATTCGGGGAGGGTCAGCCCCAGCATTTT.

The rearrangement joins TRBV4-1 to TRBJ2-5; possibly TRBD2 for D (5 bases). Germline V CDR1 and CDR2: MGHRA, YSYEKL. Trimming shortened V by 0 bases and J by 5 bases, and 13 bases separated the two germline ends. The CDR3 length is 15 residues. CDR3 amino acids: CASSQDQVATETQYF. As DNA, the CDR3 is TGCGCCAGCAGCCAAGATCAGGTAGCGACCGAGACCCAGTACTTC.

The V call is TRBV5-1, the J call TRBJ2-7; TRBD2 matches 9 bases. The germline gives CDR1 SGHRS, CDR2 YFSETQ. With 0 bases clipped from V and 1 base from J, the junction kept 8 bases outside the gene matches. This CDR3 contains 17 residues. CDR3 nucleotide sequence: TGCGCCAGCAGCTTGGCCGTAGGTAGCGGGAGATCCTACGAGCAGTACTTC. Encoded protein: CASSLAVGSGRSYEQYF.

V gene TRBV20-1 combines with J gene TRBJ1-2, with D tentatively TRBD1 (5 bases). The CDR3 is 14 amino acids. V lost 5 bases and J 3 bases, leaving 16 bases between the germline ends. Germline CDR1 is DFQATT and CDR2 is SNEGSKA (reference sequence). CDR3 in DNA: TGCAGTGCTCTCAGGGATGGTTACGACTATGGCTACACCTTC. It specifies CSALRDGYDYGYTF.

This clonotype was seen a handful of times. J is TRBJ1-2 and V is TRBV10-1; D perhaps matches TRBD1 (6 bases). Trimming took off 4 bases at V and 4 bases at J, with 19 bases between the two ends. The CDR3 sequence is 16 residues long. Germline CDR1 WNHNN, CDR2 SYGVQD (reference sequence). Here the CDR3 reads CASSARGTGFGYGYTF. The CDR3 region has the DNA TGCGCCAGCAGTGCTAGGGGAACAGGGTTCGGCTATGGCTACACCTTC.

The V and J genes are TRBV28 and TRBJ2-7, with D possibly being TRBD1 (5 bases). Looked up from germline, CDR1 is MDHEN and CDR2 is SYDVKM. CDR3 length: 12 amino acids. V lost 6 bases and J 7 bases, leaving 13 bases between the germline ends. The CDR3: CASRESGAEQYF. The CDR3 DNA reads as TGTGCCAGCAGGGAAAGTGGGGCAGAGCAGTACTTC. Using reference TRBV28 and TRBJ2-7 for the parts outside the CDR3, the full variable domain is DVKVTQSSRYLVKRTGEKVFLECVQDMDHENMFWYRQDPGLGLRLIYFSYDVKMKEKGDIPEGYSVSREKKERFSLILESASTNQTSMYLCASRESGAEQYFGPGTRLTVT.

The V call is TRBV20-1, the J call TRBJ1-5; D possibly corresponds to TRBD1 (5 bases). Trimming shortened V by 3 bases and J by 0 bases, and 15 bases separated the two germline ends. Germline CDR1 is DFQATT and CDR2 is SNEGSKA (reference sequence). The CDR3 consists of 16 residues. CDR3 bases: TGCAGTGCTAGGTTAGGAGGGGATTATAGCAATCAGCCCCAGCATTTT. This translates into CSARLGGDYSNQPQHF.

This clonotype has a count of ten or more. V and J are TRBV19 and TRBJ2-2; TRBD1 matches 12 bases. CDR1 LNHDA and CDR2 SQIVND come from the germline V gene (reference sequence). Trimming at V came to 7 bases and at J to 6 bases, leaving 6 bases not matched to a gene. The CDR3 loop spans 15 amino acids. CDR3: CASILGQGAAGELFF. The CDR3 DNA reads TGTGCCAGTATCCTGGGACAGGGGGCGGCCGGGGAGCTGTTTTTT. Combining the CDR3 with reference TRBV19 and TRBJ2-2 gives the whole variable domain DGGITQSPKYLFRKEGQNVTLSCEQNLNHDAMYWYRQDPGQGLRLIYYSQIVNDFQKGDIAEGYSVSREKKESFPLTVTSAQKNPTAFYLCASILGQGAAGELFFGEGSRLTVL.

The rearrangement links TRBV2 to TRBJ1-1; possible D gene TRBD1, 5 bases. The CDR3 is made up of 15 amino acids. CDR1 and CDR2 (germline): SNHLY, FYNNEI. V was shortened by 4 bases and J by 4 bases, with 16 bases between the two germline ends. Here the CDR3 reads CASSAQVFAGTEAFF. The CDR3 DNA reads TGTGCCAGCAGTGCACAGGTTTTTGCGGGCACTGAAGCTTTCTTT.

CDR3 DNA sequence: TGTGCCAGCAGCTTAGGGGGGGTAATGGCAAGACACTACGAGCAGTACTTC. It is translated as CASSLGGVMARHYEQYF. The chain has TRBV11-3 and TRBJ2-7, with TRBD2 as a possible D gene (6 bases). Germline CDR1 and CDR2: SGHNT and YENEEA. The ends were cut back, 1 base at V and 3 bases at J, with 19 bases in the middle. The CDR3 length is 17 residues.

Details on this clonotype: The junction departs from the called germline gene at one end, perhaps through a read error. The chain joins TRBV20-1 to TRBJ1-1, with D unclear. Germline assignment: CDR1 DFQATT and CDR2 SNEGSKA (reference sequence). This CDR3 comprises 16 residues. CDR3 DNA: TGCAGTGCCGATCGGACCAATTGGCCCATGAACACTGAAGCTATCTTT. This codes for CSADRTNWPMNTEAIF.

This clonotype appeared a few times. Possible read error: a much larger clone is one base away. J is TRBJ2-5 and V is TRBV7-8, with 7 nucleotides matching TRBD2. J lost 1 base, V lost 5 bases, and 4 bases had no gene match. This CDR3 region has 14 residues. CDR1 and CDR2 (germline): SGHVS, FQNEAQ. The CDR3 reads CASSLWGGQETQYF. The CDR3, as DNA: TGTGCCAGCAGCCTATGGGGGGGCCAAGAGACCCAGTACTTC.

CDR3 protein: CSASRDIDSGANVLTF. The CDR3 nucleotides read TGCAGCGCCTCCCGGGACATAGACTCTGGGGCCAACGTCCTGACTTTC. The V call is TRBV29-1, the J call TRBJ2-6; the D gene is possibly TRBD1 (6 bases). This CDR3 spans 16 amino acids. The germline CDR1 and CDR2 sequences are SQVTM and ANQGSEA. The V gene lost 7 bases and the J gene lost 0 bases, with 16 bases spanning the gap.